This entry concerns a single TCR beta chain. Antigen: not known. V was pared by 5 bases and J by 7 bases, with 18 bases between. Germline V gene sequence: CDR1 SGHTA, CDR2 FQGTGA. This CDR3 has 15 residues. The second PCR ran roughly 6 to 11 cycles with a sample-barcoded 5' primer and J-beta primers. In TCRdb, the 5' RACE reads were re-called with MiXCR into one record per CDR3 protein. The repertoire holds around 900,000 distinct CDR3 sequences, with more than 25% as singletons. The sample belongs to a study of blood T cells in healthy people across ages. Study-wide results and caveats: The study regarded diversity estimates from one million T cells as underestimates.

The sample consisted of blood. The J gene is TRBJ2-1, the V gene TRBV7-3, with D possibly matching TRBD2 (5 bases). The TCR sequence derives from a woman older than 75 in good health. The CDR3 region has the DNA TGTGCCAGCAGCCTTGACTACTATTCTGTTAATGAGCAGTTCTTC. Encoded protein: CASSLDYYSVNEQFF. The full variable domain, completed using reference TRBV7-3 and TRBJ2-1, is GAGVSQTPSNKVTEKGKYVELRCDPISGHTALYWYRQSLGQGPEFLIYFQGTGAADDSGLPNDRFFAVRPEGSVSTLKIQRTERGDSAVYLCASSLDYYSVNEQFFGPGTRLTVL.